The present T cell receptor beta chain was sequenced within a study of OX40 agonist ivuxolimab in advanced cancers. Trimming took 5 bases from V and 1 from J, leaving 12 bases between them. The CDR3 is 15 residues long. CDR1 is MNHEY, CDR2 SMNVEV, per germline (reference sequence). Clones were sequenced by immunoSEQ multiplex PCR, and TCRdb holds only the in-frame ones, with some missing. Seen here are roughly 53,000 clones, over 80% observed once, and the top ten hold 5.4%. The receptor's source is an adult with an advanced solid tumor such as melanoma, head and neck, liver or kidney cancer. The chain employs TRBV27 and TRBJ1-3, with D possibly TRBD1 on 5 matching bases. The sequencing here drew on CD4+ or CD8+ T cells sorted from blood, taken in a trial of the OX40 agonist ivuxolimab. Written as DNA, the CDR3 is TGTGCCAGCAGTCGACAGTATGGTTCTGGAAACACCATATATTTT. Translated, it gives CASSRQYGSGNTIYF.